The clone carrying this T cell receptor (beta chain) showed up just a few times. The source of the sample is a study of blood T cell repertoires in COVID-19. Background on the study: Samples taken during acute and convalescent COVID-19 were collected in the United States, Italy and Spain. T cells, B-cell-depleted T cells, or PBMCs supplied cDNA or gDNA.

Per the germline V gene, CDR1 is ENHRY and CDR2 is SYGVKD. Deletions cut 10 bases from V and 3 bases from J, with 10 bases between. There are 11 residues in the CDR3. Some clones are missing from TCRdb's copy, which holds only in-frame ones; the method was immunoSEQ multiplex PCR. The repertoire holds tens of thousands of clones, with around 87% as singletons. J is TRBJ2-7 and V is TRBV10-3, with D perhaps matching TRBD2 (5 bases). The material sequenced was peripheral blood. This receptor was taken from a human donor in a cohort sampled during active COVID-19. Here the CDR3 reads CATSRGYEQYF. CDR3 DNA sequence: TGTGCCACCTCCCGGGGCTACGAGCAGTACTTC.